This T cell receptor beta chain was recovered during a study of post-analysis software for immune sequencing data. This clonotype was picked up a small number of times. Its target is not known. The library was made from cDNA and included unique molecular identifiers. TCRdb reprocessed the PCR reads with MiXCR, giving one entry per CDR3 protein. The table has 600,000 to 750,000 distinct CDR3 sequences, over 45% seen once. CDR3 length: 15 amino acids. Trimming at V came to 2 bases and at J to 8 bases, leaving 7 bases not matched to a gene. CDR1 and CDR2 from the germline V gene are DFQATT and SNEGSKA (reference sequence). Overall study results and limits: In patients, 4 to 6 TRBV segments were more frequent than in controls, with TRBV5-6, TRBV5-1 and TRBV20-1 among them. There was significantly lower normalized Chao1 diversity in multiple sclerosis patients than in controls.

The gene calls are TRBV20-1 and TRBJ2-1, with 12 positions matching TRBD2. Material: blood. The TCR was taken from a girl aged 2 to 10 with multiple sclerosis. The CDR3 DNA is TGCAGTGCTAGAATAGGGACTAGCGGGTTCTATGAGCAGTTCTTC. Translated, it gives CSARIGTSGFYEQFF.